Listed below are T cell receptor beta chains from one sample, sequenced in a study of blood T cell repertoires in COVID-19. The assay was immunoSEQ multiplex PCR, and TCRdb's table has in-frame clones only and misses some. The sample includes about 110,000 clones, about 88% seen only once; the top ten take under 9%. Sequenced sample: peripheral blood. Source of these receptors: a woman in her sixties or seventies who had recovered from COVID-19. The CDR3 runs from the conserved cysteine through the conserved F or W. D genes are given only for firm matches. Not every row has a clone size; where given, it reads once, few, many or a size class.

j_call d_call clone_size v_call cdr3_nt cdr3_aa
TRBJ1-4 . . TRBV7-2 TGTGCCAGCAGCTCCGACAGTGCAACTAATGAAAAACTGTTTTTT CASSSDSATNEKLFF
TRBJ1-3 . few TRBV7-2 TGTGCCAGCAGCCCACACCGGGGCTCTGGAAACACCATATATTTT CASSPHRGSGNTIYF
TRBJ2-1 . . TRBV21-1 . CASSEIVAGGSSYNEQFF
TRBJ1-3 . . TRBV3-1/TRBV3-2 TGTGCCAGCAGCCAAGATCTTCAGGGCGGACGCTCTGGAAACACCATATATTTT CASSQDLQGGRSGNTIYF
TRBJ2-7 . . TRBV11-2 TGTGCCAGCAGCTTAGATAGGCGGCGCGAGCAGTACTTC CASSLDRRREQYF
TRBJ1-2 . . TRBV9 TGTGCCAGCAGCGTAGCTACGGGGGTCGGCTATGGCTACACCTTC CASSVATGVGYGYTF
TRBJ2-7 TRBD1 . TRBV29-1 TGCAGCGTCAACCCGACAGGGGCCGAGCAGTACTTC CSVNPTGAEQYF
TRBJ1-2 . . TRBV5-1 TGCGCCAGCAGTCCCGGGACTGGAGGCTATGGCTACACCTTC CASSPGTGGYGYTF
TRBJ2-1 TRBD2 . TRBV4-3 TGCGCCAGCAGCCAAGATGTAGCGGGGTCCCAGTTCTTC CASSQDVAGSQFF
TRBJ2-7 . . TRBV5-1 TGCGCCAGCAGCTTGGGCCAGATGATTTCCTACGAGCAGTACTTC CASSLGQMISYEQYF
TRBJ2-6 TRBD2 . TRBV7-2 TGTGCCAGCAGCGCGTGGGGGGGAGCTGGGGCCAACGTCCTGACTTTC CASSAWGGAGANVLTF
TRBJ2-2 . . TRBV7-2 TGTGCCAGCAGCCCCCGGACAGCAACCGGGGAGCTGTTTTTT CASSPRTATGELFF
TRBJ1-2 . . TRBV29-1 TGCAGCGTTGGCCTAACGGGGGGAGTGGGCTATGGCTACACCTTC CSVGLTGGVGYGYTF
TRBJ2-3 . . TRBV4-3 TGCGCCAGCAGCGGTACAGAACCAGATACGCAGTATTTT CASSGTEPDTQYF
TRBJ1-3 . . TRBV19 TGTGCCAGTAGATCGACATCGAACTCTGGAAACACCATATATTTT CASRSTSNSGNTIYF
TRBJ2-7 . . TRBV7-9 TGTGCCAGCAGCTTAGACCTCGACAGTTACGAGCAGTACTTC CASSLDLDSYEQYF
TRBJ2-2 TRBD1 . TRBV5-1 TGCGCCAGCAGCTCCAATACCGGGACAGGGGGCTCCGGGGAGCTGTTTTTT CASSSNTGTGGSGELFF
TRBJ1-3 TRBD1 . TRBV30 TGTGCCTGGAGGGCAGGGGGCCTACTCTCTGGAAACACCATATATTTT CAWRAGGLLSGNTIYF
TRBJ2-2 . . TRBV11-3 TGTGCCAGCAGCTTAACAATCGGGGAGCTGTTTTTT CASSLTIGELFF
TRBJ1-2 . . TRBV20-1 TGCAGTGCGGGGGGACACTATGGCTACACCTTC CSAGGHYGYTF
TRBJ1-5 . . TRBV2 TGTGCCAGCAGTGGAGGAGCGGGTCAGCCCCAGCATTTT CASSGGAGQPQHF
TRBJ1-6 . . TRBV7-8 TGTGCCAGCAGCTCACCCCGGGGAGGGAGGGCAAGCTCCTATAATTCACCCCTCCACTTT CASSSPRGGRASSYNSPLHF
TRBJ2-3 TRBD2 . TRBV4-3 TGCGCCAGCAGCCAAGATCGGGGGGGAGGGACAGATACGCAGTATTTT CASSQDRGGGTDTQYF
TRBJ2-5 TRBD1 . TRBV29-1 TGCAGCGTTTGGGACAGGGGGCGAGAGACCCAGTACTTC CSVWDRGRETQYF
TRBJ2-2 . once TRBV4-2 TGTGCCAGCAGCCAGTCCCCGTGGGGCCCTAACACCGGGGAGCTGTTTTTT CASSQSPWGPNTGELFF
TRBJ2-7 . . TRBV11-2 TGTGCCAGCAGTTTTCAAACATACGAGCAGTACTTC CASSFQTYEQYF
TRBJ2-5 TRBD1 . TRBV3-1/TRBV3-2 TGTGCCAGCAGCCCCACCCGGACAGGGCTGGAGGCCCAGTACTTC CASSPTRTGLEAQYF
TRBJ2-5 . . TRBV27 TGTGCCAGCAGTTTCACAGGGCTCAGGGGGACCCAGTACTTC CASSFTGLRGTQYF
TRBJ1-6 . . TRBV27 TGTGCCAGCAGTTTCGGGGATTGGGAAACACCCCTCCACTTT CASSFGDWETPLHF
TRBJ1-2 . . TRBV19 TGTGCCAGTAGTCAGGGACACTATTCCTATGGCTACACCTTC CASSQGHYSYGYTF
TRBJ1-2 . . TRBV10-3 TGTGCCGCCGGGTCTGACTATGGCTACACCTTC CAAGSDYGYTF
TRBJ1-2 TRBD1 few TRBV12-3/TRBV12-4 TGTGCCAGCAGGATAGGGACAGATTATGGCTACACCTTC CASRIGTDYGYTF
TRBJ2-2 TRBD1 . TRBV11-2 TGTGCCAGCAGGGGGACAGGGGTCACCGGGGAGCTGTTTTTT CASRGTGVTGELFF